This T cell receptor (beta chain) is from a study of beta chain features in type 1 diabetes. Concerning this clone itself: Its target is unknown.

The CDR3 is 13 amino acids. The trim removed 2 bases at V and 4 bases at J, leaving 1 base unmatched. CDR1 LGHNA and CDR2 YNFKEQ come from the germline V gene. The sequenced template was cDNA made from the entire isolated RNA. Measured with immunoSEQ multiplex PCR; TCRdb has only the in-frame clones, and not every one. The table has 300,000 to 350,000 clones, less than 10% seen once. It was one heparinised blood draw, averaging about 110 mL, that each donor gave. A sort by CD45RO/CCR7/CD25/CD127/CD95/CD27 yielded CD4+ naive, central memory, regulatory and stem cell-like memory cells. Study-level results: When Type 1 diabetes patients were examined, their TCRB CDR3s proved moderately but significantly shorter in all four CD4+ subsets. Type 1 diabetes patients had fewer VDJ junction insertions and more deletions.

Sequencing was performed on central memory CD4+ T cells from blood. The TCR originated in a woman in her late teens or twenties in good health. This rearrangement joins TRBV4-2 to TRBJ2-5; 7 bases match TRBD1. Here the CDR3 DNA reads TGTGCCAGCAGCCAACGACAGGGAGAGACCCAGTACTTC. It yields the protein CASSQRQGETQYF.